This T cell receptor beta chain was sequenced during a study of CD8 T cells in ankylosing spondylitis. Whole-study results and caveats: Within matched ankylosing spondylitis synovial fluid, disease-linked clones were reportedly significantly enriched. Earlier authors reported some of these motif variants in reactive arthritis synovial fluid and blood.

The authors made TCR beta libraries by quantitative 5'-RACE with molecular barcodes. MiXCR, applied by TCRdb to the 5' RACE reads, yields one record per CDR3 protein. The repertoire consists of about 69,000 distinct CDR3 sequences, with about 5.7% occurring once and the leading ten covering roughly 2.3%. This CDR3 has 20 amino acids. V was clipped by 4 bases and J by 7 bases; unmatched bases: 20. This clonotype was observed at least ten times. Its antigen is unidentified. The TCR was taken from a male donor with ankylosing spondylitis or in good health (not recorded which). V gene TRBV12-3 or TRBV12-4 combines with J gene TRBJ1-6, with 9 bases lining up with TRBD1. Sequencing input: blood, either unsorted or a sorted T cell fraction (not recorded which). This CDR3 reads CASSSGPAWGQGAKNSPLHF. The CDR3 DNA is TGTGCCAGCAGTTCCGGGCCGGCGTGGGGACAGGGAGCCAAAAATTCACCCCTCCACTTT.